These 29 T cell receptor beta chains originate from one sample sequenced in a study of T-cell reconstitution after alpha-beta-depleted transplantation in children. Unique molecular identifiers were incorporated when the TCRbeta library was constructed. MiXCR, applied by TCRdb to the PCR reads, yields one record per CDR3 protein. The sample holds roughly 15,000 distinct CDR3 sequences, over 5% seen once. The source material was PBMCs, sampled before TCRalphabeta/CD19-depleted stem cell transplant. These receptors were taken from a boy younger than 18 with acute lymphoblastic leukemia, due to receive a stem cell transplant.

In this sample, this clonotype turned up many times. The chain employs TRBV5-1 and TRBJ2-5; 8 bases match TRBD1. The V and J ends lost 4 bases and 1 base, in that order; junction bases with no gene match: 9. Germline V gene lookup returns CDR1 SGHRS and CDR2 YFSETQ. The CDR3 is made up of 16 amino acids. The CDR3 loop is CASSLRGRPPQETQYF. Here the CDR3 DNA reads TGCGCCAGCAGCCTCAGGGGGCGCCCCCCCCAAGAGACCCAGTACTTC.

This clonotype was detected many times. The chain links TRBV27 to TRBJ1-5, with TRBD1 identical over 9 bases. Unmatched junction bases numbered 3, after V lost 6 bases and J lost 6 bases. CDR1 MNHEY and CDR2 SMNVEV come from the germline V gene (reference sequence). The CDR3 extends over 13 amino acids. The DNA for the CDR3 is TGTGCCAGCAGCCAACAGGGGGCTCAGCCCCAGCATTTT. The encoded protein is CASSQQGAQPQHF.

This clonotype was observed at least ten times. The chain recombines TRBV28 with TRBJ1-5, with D perhaps TRBD1 (6 bases). Germline CDR1 MDHEN, CDR2 SYDVKM. V lost 5 bases, J lost 2 bases, and 13 bases lay in between. This CDR3 has 15 residues. The CDR3 DNA reads as TGTGCCAGCAGTCCAACAGGGTACGGCAATCAGCCCCAGCATTTT. Its translation: CASSPTGYGNQPQHF.

In its sample, this clonotype was seen a few times. The V and J genes are TRBV4-3 and TRBJ2-7; D remains unclear. The CDR3 contains 16 residues. The germline V gene has CDR1 LGHNA and CDR2 YSLEER. Trimming removed 1 base at V and 2 bases at J, with 15 bases between. The CDR3 region is CASSQGSGALTYEQYF. CDR3 nucleotide sequence: TGCGCCAGCAGCCAAGGATCAGGCGCACTAACCTACGAGCAGTACTTC.

This clonotype was observed many times. V is TRBV7-2 and J is TRBJ1-2; unclear D gene. Trimming took 2 bases from V and 8 from J, leaving 12 bases between them. Germline V gene data show CDR1 as SGHTA and CDR2 as FQGNSA. CDR3 size: 13 residues. CDR3 DNA sequence: TGTGCCAGCAGCTTACGACACCCGGAGGGCTACACCTTC. It codes for CASSLRHPEGYTF.

This clonotype was recorded at least ten times. The rearrangement uses TRBV29-1 and TRBJ2-2; D unclear. V lost 2 bases, J lost 0 bases, and 10 bases lay in between. Germline CDR1 SQVTM, CDR2 ANQGSEA. CDR3 length equals 15 residues. The CDR3 DNA is TGCAGCGTTGAAATTAGGTCCCCGAACACCGGGGAGCTGTTTTTT. As protein: CSVEIRSPNTGELFF.

This clonotype was detected many times. The V call is TRBV20-1, the J call TRBJ1-6, with TRBD1 matching over 7 bases. Germline loops: CDR1 DFQATT, CDR2 SNEGSKA (reference sequence). Unmatched junction bases numbered 11, after V lost 3 bases and J lost 9 bases. The CDR3 is made up of 15 amino acids. DNA for the CDR3: TGCAGTGCTAGCGGCTGGGACAGCGGCCGTTCACCCCTCCACTTT. Protein: CSASGWDSGRSPLHF.

This clonotype was observed many times. The gene calls are TRBV7-2 and TRBJ1-2; a weak D match, TRBD1 (5 bases). This CDR3 contains 14 residues. CDR1 SGHTA and CDR2 FQGNSA come from the germline V gene. V was clipped by 3 bases and J by 7 bases, with 15 bases between them. The CDR3 DNA reads TGTGCCAGCAGCTTTGACGGACAAGGGCGTGGCTACACCTTC. This encodes CASSFDGQGRGYTF.

The table lists this clonotype with a few counts. The gene calls are TRBV6-2 or TRBV6-3 and TRBJ2-3; TRBD2 matches 9 bases. V shed 6 bases and J 6 bases; nucleotides not matched to a gene: 13. The CDR3 loop spans 16 amino acids. Germline values: CDR1 MNHEY, CDR2 SVGEGT. The chain's CDR3 is CASRPFPGLALDTQYF. The CDR3 bases are TGTGCCAGCAGGCCCTTTCCGGGACTAGCTCTCGATACGCAGTATTTT.

This clonotype was detected ten times or more. The V call is TRBV5-1, the J call TRBJ1-6; 11 nucleotides match TRBD1. The CDR3 contains 16 residues. Germline-derived CDR1 and CDR2 are SGHRS and YFSETQ. V shed 0 bases, J shed 10 bases, and the junction held 6 bases outside the gene matches. The CDR3 nucleotides read TGCGCCAGCAGCTTGGCTCCGGGACAGGGGGAGTCACCCCTCCACTTT. Its protein product is CASSLAPGQGESPLHF.

This clonotype has a count of ten or more. CDR3 bases: TGTGCCAGCAGTTTATCAGGCGGGGAGCTGTTTTTT. Translated, it gives CASSLSGGELFF. V usage is TRBV27 and J usage is TRBJ2-2, with no clear D. The V gene's germline CDR1 is MNHEY and CDR2 SMNVEV (reference sequence). The CDR3 runs to 12 residues. The V end was cut by 0 bases, the J end by 7 bases, with 3 bases between.

This clonotype has ten or more counts. The rearrangement joins TRBV25-1 to TRBJ2-2; D unresolved. Trimming removed 2 bases from V and 3 bases from J, with 4 bases in between. The CDR3 extends over 13 amino acids. Germline loops: CDR1 MGHDK, CDR2 SYGVNS. The CDR3 region has the DNA TGTGCCAGCAGTGAAAAGGACACCGGGGAGCTGTTTTTT. Its protein product is CASSEKDTGELFF.

The sample holds many counts of this clonotype. The chain recombines TRBV5-4 with TRBJ2-7, with TRBD2 matching 12 bases. The germline CDR1 and CDR2 sequences are SGHNT and YYREEE (reference sequence). V trimming: 3 bases; J trimming: 2 bases; junction bases outside the gene matches: 0. The CDR3 is 14 residues long. This CDR3 reads CASSSSGRAYEQYF. The CDR3 region has the DNA TGTGCCAGCAGCTCTAGCGGGAGGGCCTACGAGCAGTACTTC.

This chain joins TRBV3-1 and TRBJ2-5; 12 bases are shared with TRBD2. Germline V gene lookup returns CDR1 LGHDT and CDR2 YNNKEL (reference sequence). The V and J ends lost 11 bases and 4 bases, in that order; junction bases with no gene match: 11. This CDR3 has 15 residues. This CDR3 is CASSLAGGKRETQYF. CDR3 nucleotides: TGTGCCTCCTCACTAGCGGGAGGAAAGCGAGAGACCCAGTACTTC.

Many counts were recorded for this clonotype. Because the CDR3's place on the DNA is in doubt, the DNA is left out and the CDR3 is given as listed by TCRdb. This CDR3 is CASSSSLAASYNEQFF. The J gene is TRBJ2-1, the V gene TRBV28. From germline, CDR1 is MDHEN and CDR2 SYDVKM. The CDR3 region is 16 residues in length, termini included.

Many counts were recorded for this clonotype. This rearrangement joins TRBV6-2 or TRBV6-3 to TRBJ2-1, with TRBD2 matching 13 bases. Trimming removed 5 bases from V and 8 bases from J; junction bases left unmatched: 9. The germline CDR1 and CDR2 sequences are MNHEY and SVGEGT. The CDR3 loop spans 16 amino acids. CDR3 in DNA: TGTGCCAGCAGTACTCAACTAGCGGGAGGGCCACATGAGCAGTTCTTC. Amino acids: CASSTQLAGGPHEQFF.

This clonotype was observed many times. The J gene is TRBJ2-1, the V gene TRBV7-8; 11 nucleotides align to TRBD2. This CDR3 has 17 residues. Losses at the gene ends were 6 bases for V and 4 bases for J; bases not matched to a gene: 11. From germline, CDR1 is SGHVS and CDR2 FQNEAQ. Here the CDR3 DNA reads TGTGCCAGCAGGTACCTGGCCGGGACTAGCGGATACAATGAGCAGTTCTTC. It is translated as CASRYLAGTSGYNEQFF.

This clonotype has a handful of counts. The chain couples TRBV5-1 to TRBJ2-1; tentatively, D is TRBD1 (6 bases). There are 15 residues in the CDR3. Trimming stripped 0 bases from V and 8 bases from J, with 15 bases between. Germline-derived CDR1 and CDR2 are SGHRS and YFSETQ. CDR3 coding DNA: TGCGCCAGCAGCTTGGTCGCTGGGGGCTTCGATGAGCAGTTCTTC. Protein product: CASSLVAGGFDEQFF.

This clonotype was recorded at least ten times. This CDR3 is CASSYGGAHNEQFF. The CDR3, as DNA: TGTGCCAGCAGTTACGGGGGGGCCCACAATGAGCAGTTCTTC. V usage is TRBV6-5 and J usage is TRBJ2-1; tentatively, D is TRBD2 (7 bases). The CDR3 sequence is 14 residues long. Trimming cost V 2 bases and J 5 bases, with 10 bases left between them. Germline V gene lookup returns CDR1 MNHEY and CDR2 SVGAGI.

This clonotype was counted many times. The rearrangement links TRBV6-2 or TRBV6-3 to TRBJ1-2; 7 positions match TRBD1. V dropped 7 bases and J dropped 2; count of bases not matched to a gene: 4. The CDR3 covers 13 residues. Germline V gives CDR1 MNHEY, CDR2 SVGEGT. CDR3 protein: CASTLTGNYGYTF. CDR3 nucleotide sequence: TGTGCCAGCACCTTGACAGGGAACTATGGCTACACCTTC.

This clonotype was recorded at least ten times. The V call is TRBV24-1, the J call TRBJ2-2; no reliable D call. Germline V gene sequence: CDR1 KGHDR, CDR2 SFDVKD. This CDR3 region has 12 residues. Written as DNA, the CDR3 is TGTGCGCACCAGGCGAACACCGGGGAGCTGTTTTTT. Translated: CAHQANTGELFF.

At least ten counts were recorded for this clonotype. The chain joins TRBV28 to TRBJ2-3; perhaps TRBD1 as D (6 bases). The V gene lost 5 bases and the J gene lost 2 bases, with 14 bases spanning the gap. Looked up from germline, CDR1 is MDHEN and CDR2 is SYDVKM. CDR3 length: 15 residues. DNA for the CDR3: TGTGCCAGCAGTAAACAGGGTCCGATCACAGATACGCAGTATTTT. Protein sequence: CASSKQGPITDTQYF.

About this clonotype: With a much larger clone just one base away, this may be a read error. The chain joins TRBV30 to TRBJ1-2; D ambiguous. V was cut by 5 bases and J by 4 bases, with 17 bases left in between. Germline V lookup: CDR1 GTSNPN, CDR2 SVGIG (reference sequence). The CDR3 runs to 14 residues. As DNA, the CDR3 is TGTGCCTGGGGTTCGGTCGGTTCGTTCTATGGCTACACCTTC. This codes for CAWGSVGSFYGYTF.

This clonotype was seen at least ten times. The chain carries TRBV27 and TRBJ1-2, with D perhaps matching TRBD1 (5 bases). Between the trimmed V and J ends, which lost 5 bases and 3 bases, there was a span of 10 bases. Germline V CDR1 and CDR2: MNHEY, SMNVEV (reference sequence). The CDR3 runs 13 residues. This chain's CDR3 is CASSPGTDYGYTF. DNA of the CDR3: TGTGCCAGCAGTCCCGGGACGGACTATGGCTACACCTTC.

This clonotype rates as medium-sized. This sequence joins TRBV29-1 and TRBJ2-3; possible D gene TRBD1, 5 bases. CDR1 is SQVTM and CDR2 is ANQGSEA in the germline V gene. There are 13 residues in the CDR3. V lost 4 bases to trimming and J lost 5 bases, with 13 bases between them. The CDR3 DNA is TGCAGCGTTGGTCCAGGGCAAAAAGATACGCAGTATTTT. It codes for CSVGPGQKDTQYF.

This chain joins TRBV7-2 and TRBJ2-5; D gene uncertain. The CDR3 is made up of 12 amino acids. The germline CDR1 and CDR2 sequences are SGHTA and FQGNSA. Trimming cost V 4 bases and J 4 bases, with 7 bases left between them. This chain's CDR3 is CASSSNRETQYF. DNA for the CDR3: TGTGCCAGCAGCTCGAACAGAGAGACCCAGTACTTC.

At least ten counts were recorded for this clonotype. The V gene is TRBV7-9, the J gene TRBJ1-3; no definite D call. Germline assignment: CDR1 SEHNR and CDR2 FQNEAQ (reference sequence). The V gene lost 6 bases and the J gene lost 0 bases, with 12 bases spanning the gap. CDR3 length equals 15 residues. CDR3 protein: CASSPAAGSGNTIYF. In DNA, the CDR3 is TGTGCCAGCAGTCCGGCTGCCGGCTCTGGAAACACCATATATTTT.

By sample share, this clonotype is medium-sized. The genes are TRBV5-1 and TRBJ2-2; 7 nucleotides match TRBD1. Unmatched junction bases numbered 2, after V lost 0 bases and J lost 0 bases. CDR1 SGHRS and CDR2 YFSETQ come from the germline V gene. This CDR3 spans 16 amino acids. CDR3 DNA: TGCGCCAGCAGCTTGGCCGGGACAGCGAACACCGGGGAGCTGTTTTTT. This translates into CASSLAGTANTGELFF. Filled out from reference TRBV5-1 and TRBJ2-2, the complete variable domain reads KAGVTQTPRYLIKTRGQQVTLSCSPISGHRSVSWYQQTPGQGLQFLFEYFSETQRNKGNFPGRFSGRQFSNSRSEMNVSTLELGDSALYLCASSLAGTANTGELFFGEGSRLTVL.

This clonotype was seen at least ten times. The chain carries TRBV28 and TRBJ2-5; 7 bases agree with TRBD2. The germline V gene has CDR1 MDHEN and CDR2 SYDVKM. Unmatched junction bases numbered 11, after V lost 5 bases and J lost 2 bases. This CDR3 spans 16 amino acids. CDR3 bases: TGTGCCAGCAGTCTCCGTGGGAGGGGCGGTCAAGAGACCCAGTACTTC. Amino acid sequence: CASSLRGRGGQETQYF.